One and the same sample provided the 14 T cell receptor beta chains below, sequenced in a study of control samples from healthy donors and cancer patients. Sequencing was performed with immunoSEQ multiplex PCR; in TCRdb, only in-frame clones are kept and a portion is missing. In the table there are about 42,000 clones, around 78% of which are singletons. What was sequenced was blood. These receptors all come from a man aged 60 to 69 in good health.

This clone was observed a handful of times. At the DNA level, this CDR3 is encoded by other sequences in the same sample as well. The chain uses TRBV7-2 and TRBJ2-7; 7 nucleotides line up with TRBD2. The V segment lost 1 base and the J segment 7 bases; nucleotides outside the gene matches: 13. The germline V gene encodes CDR1 SGHTA and CDR2 FQGNSA. CDR3 length equals 16 residues. The chain's CDR3 is CASSLGGGLAYAEQYF. CDR3 nucleotide sequence: TGTGCCAGCAGCTTAGGGGGGGGTCTGGCCTACGCAGAGCAGTACTTC.

The rearrangement uses TRBV18 and TRBJ2-7; D gene uncertain. The CDR3 loop spans 15 amino acids. V lost 3 bases and J 1 base, leaving 13 bases between the germline ends. Germline CDR1 reads KGHSH; CDR2 reads LQKENI. The CDR3 sequence is CASSPPTHVSYEQYF. The CDR3 DNA sequence: TGTGCCAGCTCACCCCCGACTCATGTTTCCTACGAGCAGTACTTC.

The chain has TRBV12-3 or TRBV12-4 and TRBJ1-2; 8 nucleotides align to TRBD1. The V segment lost 9 bases and the J segment 0 bases; nucleotides outside the gene matches: 3. The CDR3 loop spans 13 amino acids. In nucleotides, the CDR3 is TGTGCCAGTCGACAGGGGACTAACTATGGCTACACCTTC. Its translation is CASRQGTNYGYTF.

The chain carries TRBV9 and TRBJ1-4; no definite D call. V lost 3 bases and J lost 8, with 14 bases in between. The CDR3 covers 14 residues. Germline loops: CDR1 SGDLS, CDR2 YYNGEE. Here the CDR3 reads CASSASTGREKLFF. The DNA for the CDR3 is TGTGCCAGCAGCGCATCCACGGGGAGGGAAAAACTGTTTTTT.

The chain recombines TRBV28 with TRBJ1-1, with no clear D. Deletions cut 5 bases from V and 7 bases from J, with 14 bases between. This CDR3 is built from 13 residues. In germline, CDR1 is MDHEN, CDR2 SYDVKM. The CDR3 region is CASSPPRPNEAFF. CDR3 sequence (DNA): TGTGCCAGCAGTCCACCCCGTCCGAATGAAGCTTTCTTT.

The CDR3 bases are TGTGCCATCAGCCCCAGGGGGGGCTACGAGCAGTACTTC. As protein: CAISPRGGYEQYF. The chain links TRBV10-3 to TRBJ2-7; either TRBD1 or TRBD2 may fit D (7 bases each). Germline lookup yields CDR1 ENHRY and CDR2 SYGVKD. Trimming took 6 bases from V and 3 from J, leaving 12 bases between them. This CDR3 comprises 13 residues.

CDR3 sequence reads: CASTLGTPKEPLHF. The DNA for the CDR3 is TGTGCCAGCACTTTGGGGACACCCAAGGAACCCCTCCACTTT. The chain combines TRBV27 with TRBJ1-6, with D maybe TRBD1 (6 bases). V was pared by 7 bases and J by 12 bases, with 19 bases between. The CDR3 spans 14 residues. The germline V gene encodes CDR1 MNHEY and CDR2 SMNVEV (reference sequence).

The genes are TRBV7-9 and TRBJ2-5; 7 bases are a match to TRBD1. CDR1 and CDR2 from the germline V gene are SEHNR and FQNEAQ (reference sequence). V shed 5 bases, J shed 13 bases, and the junction held 10 bases outside the gene matches. The CDR3 is 12 amino acids. Written as DNA, the CDR3 is TGTGCCAGCAGCGCGACAGGGCTCCCCGGGTACTTC. Translating it yields CASSATGLPGYF.

This chain uses TRBV6-4 with TRBJ1-2; 10 positions match TRBD1. CDR1 is MRHNA, CDR2 SNTAGT, per germline. CDR3 length equals 15 residues. V was clipped by 6 bases and J by 0 bases; unmatched bases: 4. CDR3 in DNA: TGTGCCAGCAGCCGGGACAGGGGTTCTAACTATGGCTACACCTTC. As protein: CASSRDRGSNYGYTF.

The J gene is TRBJ1-2, the V gene TRBV6-5; D is possibly TRBD1 (5 bases). Germline CDR1 is MNHEY and CDR2 is SVGAGI. The CDR3 runs to 13 residues. The V and J ends lost 6 bases and 1 base respectively, with 9 bases between them. CDR3 amino acids: CASSPDSNYGYTF. The CDR3 DNA follows: TGTGCCAGCAGCCCAGACAGTAACTATGGCTACACCTTC.

This chain connects TRBV5-1 to TRBJ1-1; D possibly corresponds to TRBD1 (6 bases). Trimming removed 0 bases from V and 6 bases from J, with 9 bases in between. CDR1 and CDR2 (germline): SGHRS, YFSETQ. This CDR3 has 13 residues. CDR3 residues: CASSLVGTSEAFF. In DNA, the CDR3 is TGCGCCAGCAGCTTGGTAGGGACATCTGAAGCTTTCTTT.

The count of this clone is one. The rearrangement links TRBV6-6 to TRBJ1-6; D is undetermined. V shed 7 bases and J shed 9 bases, with 19 bases lying between them. Looked up from germline, CDR1 is MNHNY and CDR2 is SVGAGI (reference sequence). The CDR3 extends over 15 amino acids. CDR3 loop: CASKRKGGSFSPLHF. The DNA of the CDR3 is TGTGCCAGCAAAAGAAAGGGAGGAAGTTTTTCACCCCTCCACTTT.

V is TRBV5-4 and J is TRBJ2-7; D possibly corresponds to TRBD2 (7 bases). CDR3 length equals 13 residues. V dropped 9 bases and J dropped 4 bases, with 17 bases sitting between them. CDR1 and CDR2 (germline): SGHNT, YYREEE (reference sequence). CDR3 sequence reads: CATRGGLAYEQYF. CDR3 sequence (DNA): TGTGCCACGAGGGGGGGGCTCGCTTACGAGCAGTACTTC.

The genes are TRBV6-5 and TRBJ1-3; possibly TRBD1 for D (5 bases). The germline gives CDR1 MNHEY, CDR2 SVGAGI. CDR3 length: 15 amino acids. The V gene lost 4 bases and the J gene lost 0 bases, with 10 bases spanning the gap. Here the CDR3 reads CASSLDSSSGNTIYF. CDR3 in DNA: TGTGCCAGCAGTTTAGACAGCTCCTCTGGAAACACCATATATTTT.